The 9 T cell receptor beta chains below come from one sample, sequenced in a study of tumor-infiltrating lymphocytes in localized non-small cell lung cancer. The method was immunoSEQ multiplex PCR; TCRdb's version includes in-frame clones alone and lacks a portion of them. The profile shows approximately 21,000 clones, about 80% of them singletons. Sequencing input: lung tumor tissue. These receptors were collected from a human donor with non-small cell lung cancer.

The chain combines TRBV9 with TRBJ2-7; 8 bases fit TRBD1. Trimming removed 0 bases from V and 3 bases from J; junction bases left unmatched: 5. Germline V CDR1 and CDR2: SGDLS, YYNGEE. The CDR3 length is 15 residues. CDR3 bases: TGTGCCAGCAGCGTAGTGGGGACAGGTTTCTACGAGCAGTACTTC. It encodes CASSVVGTGFYEQYF.

The chain joins TRBV5-6 to TRBJ2-3, with 8 nucleotides matching TRBD1. CDR3 size: 14 residues. Trimming removed 3 bases from V and 4 bases from J; junction bases left unmatched: 4. Germline CDR1 is SGHDT and CDR2 is YYEEEE. CDR3 in DNA: TGTGCCAGCAGCTCGGACAGGGAGGCAGATACGCAGTATTTT. The encoded protein is CASSSDREADTQYF.

The chain has TRBV11-2 and TRBJ2-5; the D gene is possibly TRBD1 (6 bases). Trimming shortened V by 5 bases and J by 1 base, and 11 bases separated the two germline ends. This CDR3 has 14 amino acids. Germline CDR1 and CDR2: SGHAT and FQNNGV. CDR3 region: CASSRRTAQETQYF. DNA of the CDR3: TGTGCCAGCAGCCGCAGGACAGCCCAAGAGACCCAGTACTTC.

V gene TRBV5-1 combines with J gene TRBJ2-7; D perhaps matches TRBD1 (5 bases). Trimming took off 6 bases at V and 3 bases at J, with 10 bases between the two ends. CDR1 is SGHRS and CDR2 is YFSETQ in the germline V gene. The CDR3 sequence is 12 residues long. The CDR3 region has the DNA TGCGCCAGCAAGGGGCCGGGCTACGAGCAGTACTTC. Translated: CASKGPGYEQYF.

The chain has TRBV20-1 and TRBJ1-2, with a tentative D call TRBD1 (5 bases). Deletions cut 6 bases from V and 10 bases from J, with 12 bases between. Germline CDR1 is DFQATT and CDR2 is SNEGSKA (reference sequence). The CDR3 totals 10 residues. The CDR3 loop reads CSARAVDYTF. The CDR3 nucleotides read TGCAGTGCCAGGGCCGTGGACTACACCTTC.

This chain connects TRBV11-2 to TRBJ2-7, with 8 bases lining up with TRBD1. The CDR3 consists of 14 residues. V gave up 5 bases and J gave up 7 bases; unmatched junction bases: 10. Per the germline V gene, CDR1 is SGHAT and CDR2 is FQNNGV. In DNA form, the CDR3 reads TGTGCCAGCAGCCGTCCCGGGACAGGATGGGAGCAGTACTTC. Amino acid sequence: CASSRPGTGWEQYF.

The gene calls are TRBV6-1 and TRBJ2-5; TRBD2 matches at 8 bases. The J call may be wrong; the DNA end is better matched by TRBJ2-7. The CDR3 runs to 13 residues. Germline V gene lookup returns CDR1 MNHNS and CDR2 SASEGT. The CDR3 sequence is CASSERENYEQYF. The CDR3 nucleotides read TGTGCCAGCAGCGAGCGGGAGAACTACGAGCAGTACTTC.

This clone was counted only a few times. The gene calls are TRBV11-3 and TRBJ2-5; TRBD2 matches 9 bases. The junction had 5 bases not matched to a gene; V was cut back by 1 base and J by 5 bases. This CDR3 has 15 residues. Germline-derived CDR1 and CDR2 are SGHNT and YENEEA. CDR3 bases: TGTGCCAGCAGCTTAGGTAGCGGGAGCATCGAGACCCAGTACTTC. The encoded protein is CASSLGSGSIETQYF.

The chain links TRBV11-3 to TRBJ2-1; tentatively, D is TRBD2 (5 bases). Germline values: CDR1 SGHNT, CDR2 YENEEA. The germline V and J ends were trimmed by 5 bases and 0 bases, with 14 bases remaining between them. This CDR3 has 16 amino acids. Here the CDR3 reads CASSPGLLSSYNEQFF. CDR3 sequence (DNA): TGTGCCAGCAGCCCAGGACTGTTGAGCTCCTACAATGAGCAGTTCTTC.